This T cell receptor beta chain was obtained from a study of early T cells in non-severe SARS-CoV-2 infection. Overall study context: With bulk RNA from unsorted whole blood as input, sequencing yielded unpaired chains. Whole-study findings and limits: The VDJdb matching leaned toward anti-spike CD8 responses and overlooked private and CD4 specificities.

Unique molecular identifiers were added to individual cDNA molecules. Each CDR3 protein gets one entry after TCRdb re-called the 5' RACE reads with MiXCR. The table records about 54,000 distinct CDR3 sequences, around 7% of them present only once. This clonotype was seen repeatedly, ten times or more. The target antigen is unknown. V was trimmed by 4 bases and J by 9 bases, leaving 6 bases between them. This CDR3 has 11 amino acids. The chain has TRBV12-3 or TRBV12-4 and TRBJ1-4; D remains ambiguous. The origin of this receptor is an adult who was a healthcare worker with PCR-confirmed SARS-CoV-2 infection or an uninfected control (not recorded which). Sample: whole blood, taken at baseline. In nucleotides, the CDR3 is TGTGCCAGCAGTTCGTCCCAAAAACTGTTTTTT. Its translation: CASSSSQKLFF.